The clone carrying this TCR beta chain occurred many times. Its antigen remains unknown. Time point specified: persistent/refractory GD, antithyroid drugs over 5 years with positive TRAb. The TCR library used RNA extracted from PBMCs. The CDR3 loop spans 13 amino acids. Deletions cut 5 bases from V and 6 bases from J, with 13 bases between. The data originate from a study of regulatory T cells in long-lasting Graves disease. The study, taken as a whole, reports: Patients with persistent disease showed a bias toward TRBV28, TRBJ1-2 and TRBJ2-5. Because few samples were included, accuracy may have been lower.

Libraries of TCR beta came from iRepertoire HTBI primers plus Arm-PCR of CDR3 regions. TCRdb recomputed calls from the multiplex PCR reads with MiXCR, one row per CDR3 protein. The sample lists roughly 450,000 distinct CDR3 sequences; 20% to 25% were seen once. The gene calls are TRBV12-3 or TRBV12-4 and TRBJ2-5; D call uncertain. The source material was peripheral blood mononuclear cells (PBMCs), sampled when the disease was refractory, from a patient treated with antithyroid drugs. This TCR was sampled from a female donor with Graves disease. The CDR3 loop reads CASSPPARQTQYF. CDR3 coding DNA: TGTGCCAGCAGTCCCCCGGCCCGCCAGACCCAGTACTTC.